One and the same sample provided the 19 T cell receptor beta chains below, sequenced in a study of CD8 T cells in Susac syndrome. It was with random hexamers that about 0.45 to 1 ug RNA was reverse transcribed. MiXCR, applied by TCRdb to the immunoSEQ multiplex PCR reads, yields one record per CDR3 protein. The repertoire has 71,000 or so distinct CDR3 sequences, 90% to 95% of them found once; the top ten carry about 0.15%. The specimen was CD4+ T cells from PBMCs. The receptors here all came from a human donor with Susac syndrome.

The sample holds one count of this clonotype. The chain has TRBV16 and TRBJ2-1; D ambiguous. The CDR3 has 14 residues. The germline V gene encodes CDR1 KGHSY and CDR2 FQNENV. V gave up 1 base and J gave up 2 bases, with 6 bases separating them. CDR3 nucleotides: TGTGCCAGCAGCCAATTGATCGCCTACAATGAGCAGTTCTTC. This translates into CASSQLIAYNEQFF.

CDR3 in DNA: TGCGCCAGCAGCCAGCTGACAGGGGATAAGCACAATGAGCAGTTCTTC. Translating it yields CASSQLTGDKHNEQFF. This chain links TRBV4-1 with TRBJ2-1; 8 bases fit TRBD1. V shed 3 bases and J 5 bases; nucleotides not matched to a gene: 9. The CDR3 consists of 16 residues. Germline loops: CDR1 MGHRA, CDR2 YSYEKL.

The chain uses TRBV10-3 and TRBJ1-5; 10 nucleotides align to TRBD1. The CDR3 sequence is 15 residues long. From germline, CDR1 is ENHRY and CDR2 SYGVKD. J gave up 3 bases and V 5 bases, and 4 bases lay outside the gene matches. The CDR3 DNA reads as TGTGCCATCAGTCCGGGACAGGGGCTCAATCAGCCCCAGCATTTT. Protein sequence: CAISPGQGLNQPQHF.

CDR3 bases: TGTGCCATCAGTGACCACAAAACAAGCAATCAGCCCCAGCATTTT. Translated, it gives CAISDHKTSNQPQHF. The rearrangement links TRBV10-3 to TRBJ1-5; D unclear. Germline V gives CDR1 ENHRY, CDR2 SYGVKD. CDR3 length: 15 amino acids. The germline V and J ends were trimmed by 3 bases and 1 base, with 10 bases remaining between them.

The chain is built from TRBV5-8 and TRBJ1-4; the D is unclear. Trimming took 0 bases from V and 4 from J, leaving 10 bases between them. This CDR3 contains 15 residues. Germline V gene sequence: CDR1 SGHTS, CDR2 YDEGEE. The CDR3 DNA follows: TGTGCCAGCAGCTTGGTGGCGGTGCGTAATGAAAAACTGTTTTTT. Its protein is CASSLVAVRNEKLFF.

This chain connects TRBV10-3 to TRBJ2-5; TRBD2 matches at 7 bases. The junction had 6 bases not matched to a gene; V was cut back by 6 bases and J by 5 bases. Germline V lookup: CDR1 ENHRY, CDR2 SYGVKD. The CDR3 has 13 amino acids. CDR3 sequence (DNA): TGTGCCATCAGCTCCGGGACTACTGAGACCCAGTACTTC. It specifies CAISSGTTETQYF.

This sequence joins TRBV2 and TRBJ2-5; 7 bases line up with TRBD1. After removal of 10 bases from V and 5 bases from J, the junction contained 7 bases not matched to a gene. This CDR3 contains 12 residues. Germline CDR1 SNHLY, CDR2 FYNNEI. The CDR3 nucleotides are TGTGCCAACGACAGGGATCGGGAGACCCAGTACTTC. It translates to CANDRDRETQYF.

This chain joins TRBV27 and TRBJ2-2; maybe TRBD2 (5 bases). With 5 bases removed from V and 0 bases from J, the gap between germline ends came to 19 bases. There are 18 residues in the CDR3. Looked up from germline, CDR1 is MNHEY and CDR2 is SMNVEV (reference sequence). The CDR3 loop is CASSKPLGRIANTGELFF. Here the CDR3 DNA reads TGTGCCAGCAGTAAACCCTTGGGGAGAATAGCGAACACCGGGGAGCTGTTTTTT.

J is TRBJ2-3 and V is TRBV12-3 or TRBV12-4, with a possible D match to TRBD1 (5 bases). There are 15 residues in the CDR3. Trimming took off 7 bases at V and 0 bases at J, with 14 bases between the two ends. The chain's CDR3 is CASTHRISSTDTQYF. CDR3 DNA sequence: TGTGCCAGCACCCACAGGATATCTAGCACAGATACGCAGTATTTT.

The chain carries TRBV9 and TRBJ2-7; the D gene is possibly TRBD2 (7 bases). CDR3 size: 16 residues. Germline-derived CDR1 and CDR2 are SGDLS and YYNGEE. Trimming cost V 3 bases and J 5 bases, with 21 bases left between them. The CDR3 region has the DNA TGTGCCAGCAGCGATGCGGCCCTCGGGGGGCGAAACGAGCAGTACTTC. Protein product: CASSDAALGGRNEQYF.

The chain recombines TRBV5-1 with TRBJ2-7, with 7 bases lining up with TRBD1. Germline V gene lookup returns CDR1 SGHRS and CDR2 YFSETQ. V gave up 2 bases and J gave up 4 bases; unmatched junction bases: 15. This CDR3 region has 17 residues. The CDR3 is CASSLFWTGSPLYEQYF. In DNA, the CDR3 is TGCGCCAGCAGCTTATTTTGGACAGGATCACCCCTTTACGAGCAGTACTTC.

The rearrangement uses TRBV7-9 and TRBJ2-2; D gene unclear. The CDR3 totals 14 residues. The germline V gene has CDR1 SEHNR and CDR2 FQNEAQ (reference sequence). Trimming cost V 1 base and J 5 bases, with 8 bases left between them. The CDR3 nucleotides are TGTGCCAGCAGCTTAGTCACAGTAACCGGGGAGCTGTTTTTT. Its protein product is CASSLVTVTGELFF.

V is TRBV7-9 and J is TRBJ1-6, with a possible D match to TRBD1 (6 bases). The CDR3 has 14 residues. Per the germline V gene, CDR1 is SEHNR and CDR2 is FQNEAQ (reference sequence). V was trimmed by 1 base and J by 7 bases, leaving 8 bases between them. The CDR3 sequence is CASSLGQENSPLHF. The CDR3 nucleotides are TGTGCCAGCAGCTTAGGACAGGAAAATTCACCCCTCCACTTT. Drawing the rest from reference TRBV7-9 and TRBJ1-6, the complete variable domain is DTGVSQNPRHKITKRGQNVTFRCDPISEHNRLYWYRQTLGQGPEFLTYFQNEAQLEKSRLLSDRFSAERPKGSFSTLEIQRTEQGDSAMYLCASSLGQENSPLHFGNGTRLTVT.

This sequence joins TRBV7-3 and TRBJ1-1, with D uncertain. Germline CDR1 SGHTA, CDR2 FQGTGA. Trimming cost V 2 bases and J 1 base, with 11 bases left between them. The length of the CDR3 is 15 residues. CDR3 bases: TGTGCCAGCAGCTTAGGAGGAGGGCAGAACACTGAAGCTTTCTTT. Translated, it gives CASSLGGGQNTEAFF.

The V call is TRBV25-1, the J call TRBJ2-2; D gene ambiguous. Trimming removed 4 bases at V and 1 base at J, with 10 bases between. Looked up from germline, CDR1 is MGHDK and CDR2 is SYGVNS. The CDR3 sequence is 15 residues long. CDR3 sequence: CASSGWNVNTGELFF. The CDR3 region has the DNA TGTGCCAGCAGTGGGTGGAACGTGAACACCGGGGAGCTGTTTTTT.

The chain joins TRBV7-2 to TRBJ2-7; TRBD2 might be the D (6 bases). This CDR3 is built from 14 residues. Germline V gene sequence: CDR1 SGHTA, CDR2 FQGNSA. The V end lost 4 bases, the J end lost 0 bases, and 10 bases lay between the germline ends. The DNA of the CDR3 is TGTGCCAGCAGCTCCGACGGGAGCTCCTACGAGCAGTACTTC. It is translated as CASSSDGSSYEQYF.

In its sample, this clonotype was seen once. The rearrangement joins TRBV18 to TRBJ2-7, with D perhaps assigned TRBD1 or TRBD2 (5 bases each). The CDR3 extends over 15 amino acids. V lost 3 bases and J 2 bases, leaving 14 bases between the germline ends. Germline assignment: CDR1 KGHSH and CDR2 LQKENI. CDR3 loop: CASSPFGTDTYEQYF. CDR3 in DNA: TGTGCCAGCTCACCGTTTGGGACGGATACCTACGAGCAGTACTTC.

V gene TRBV7-2 combines with J gene TRBJ1-1, with TRBD1 matching over 11 bases. The CDR3 has 17 amino acids. CDR1 is SGHTA and CDR2 is FQGNSA in the germline V gene. J gave up 2 bases and V 5 bases, and 10 bases lay outside the gene matches. This chain's CDR3 is CASSTGGTGGANTEAFF. The DNA of the CDR3 is TGTGCCAGCAGCACAGGAGGGACAGGGGGAGCCAACACTGAAGCTTTCTTT.

The chain recombines TRBV7-2 with TRBJ2-5, with 7 bases fitting TRBD2. The V gene's germline CDR1 is SGHTA and CDR2 FQGNSA. The junction had 10 bases not matched to a gene; V was cut back by 5 bases and J by 4 bases. This CDR3 contains 15 residues. The DNA for the CDR3 is TGTGCCAGCAGCCCCCCGCGGACGGGGGGAGAGACCCAGTACTTC. Protein: CASSPPRTGGETQYF.